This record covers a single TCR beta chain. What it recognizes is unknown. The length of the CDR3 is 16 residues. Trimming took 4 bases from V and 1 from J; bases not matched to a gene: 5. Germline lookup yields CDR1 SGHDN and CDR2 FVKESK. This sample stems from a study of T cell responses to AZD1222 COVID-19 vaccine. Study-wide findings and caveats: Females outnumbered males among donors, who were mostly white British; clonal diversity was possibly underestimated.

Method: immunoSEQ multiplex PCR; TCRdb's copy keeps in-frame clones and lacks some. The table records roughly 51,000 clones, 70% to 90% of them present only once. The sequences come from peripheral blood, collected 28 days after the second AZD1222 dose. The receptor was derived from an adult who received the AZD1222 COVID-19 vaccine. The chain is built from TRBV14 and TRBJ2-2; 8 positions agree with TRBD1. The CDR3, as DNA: TGTGCCAGCAGCCCTTTCGACAGGGGGAACACCGGGGAGCTGTTTTTT. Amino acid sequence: CASSPFDRGNTGELFF.